Shown below are 15 T cell receptor beta chains from a single sample sequenced in a study of radiotherapy plus CTLA-4 blockade in lung cancer. Assay: immunoSEQ multiplex PCR; the TCRdb copy retains only in-frame clones and omits some. The sample records 120,000 or so clones, 90% being singletons. The specimen comprised peripheral blood, sampled from a patient treated with radiotherapy plus ipilimumab. The receptors derive from a human donor with non-small cell lung cancer that progressed on radiotherapy plus ipilimumab.

The chain has TRBV6-1 and TRBJ1-1, with 10 positions matching TRBD1. Germline CDR1 MNHNS, CDR2 SASEGT. The CDR3 has 14 amino acids. Trimming at V came to 4 bases and at J to 5 bases, leaving 4 bases not matched to a gene. The CDR3 DNA reads as TGTGCCAGCAGTGGACAGGGGGCGAAGACTGAAGCTTTCTTT. Amino acid sequence: CASSGQGAKTEAFF.

CDR3 region: CASSISSYNEQFF. Here the CDR3 DNA reads TGTGCCAGTTCGATCTCCTCCTACAATGAGCAGTTCTTC. J is TRBJ2-1 and V is TRBV6-5; D is unresolved. The CDR3 has 13 amino acids. V was shortened by 9 bases and J by 0 bases, with 9 bases between the two germline ends. Germline lookup yields CDR1 MNHEY and CDR2 SVGAGI.

The chain recombines TRBV18 with TRBJ1-3; TRBD1 matches 8 bases. Unmatched junction bases numbered 5, after V lost 0 bases and J lost 1 base. The CDR3 sequence is 17 residues long. CDR1 is KGHSH and CDR2 is LQKENI in the germline V gene. The chain's CDR3 is CASSPPGQGWSGNTIYF. As DNA, the CDR3 is TGTGCCAGCTCACCACCCGGACAGGGTTGGTCTGGAAACACCATATATTTT.

This clone was counted a single time. The chain is built from TRBV5-4 and TRBJ2-6; 11 bases are a match to TRBD1. V shed 4 bases, J shed 2 bases, and the junction held 11 bases outside the gene matches. This CDR3 is built from 19 residues. The V gene's germline CDR1 is SGHNT and CDR2 YYREEE (reference sequence). The CDR3 coding sequence is TGTGCCAGCAGCGATAAAGGACAGGGGGCTCCTACTGGGGCCAACGTCCTGACTTTC. It yields the protein CASSDKGQGAPTGANVLTF.

The chain combines TRBV4-1 with TRBJ2-3, with 10 bases lining up with TRBD2. CDR3 size: 16 residues. The V and J ends lost 4 bases and 0 bases, in that order; junction bases with no gene match: 4. Germline values: CDR1 MGHRA, CDR2 YSYEKL. CDR3: CASSPRAGGSTDTQYF. The CDR3 region has the DNA TGCGCCAGCAGCCCGCGAGCGGGAGGGAGCACAGATACGCAGTATTTT.

The rearrangement uses TRBV14 and TRBJ2-5; 11 nucleotides agree with TRBD2. Germline V gene lookup returns CDR1 SGHDN and CDR2 FVKESK. With 4 bases clipped from V and 3 bases from J, the junction kept 7 bases outside the gene matches. The CDR3 runs 16 residues. CDR3 loop: CASSRLTSGIEETQYF. DNA of the CDR3: TGTGCCAGCAGCCGCCTGACTAGCGGGATTGAAGAGACCCAGTACTTC. The complete variable domain, with remaining parts taken from reference TRBV14 and TRBJ2-5, reads EAGVTQFPSHSVIEKGQTVTLRCDPISGHDNLYWYRRVMGKEIKFLLHFVKESKQDESGMPNNRFLAERTGGTYSTLKVQPAELEDSGVYFCASSRLTSGIEETQYFGPGTRLLVL.

The V call is TRBV5-4, the J call TRBJ1-1; weak D call: TRBD1 (6 bases). This CDR3 comprises 13 residues. Between the trimmed V and J ends, which lost 4 bases and 6 bases, there was a span of 13 bases. Germline-derived CDR1 and CDR2 are SGHNT and YYREEE (reference sequence). The CDR3: CASSRWGAAEAFF. CDR3 in DNA: TGTGCCAGCAGCCGGTGGGGGGCGGCTGAAGCTTTCTTT.

This chain connects TRBV19 to TRBJ2-1, with TRBD2 matching 14 bases. Germline lookup yields CDR1 LNHDA and CDR2 SQIVND (reference sequence). The CDR3 length is 19 residues. V shed 5 bases and J 1 base; nucleotides not matched to a gene: 10. CDR3 bases: TGTGCCAGTAGTCTTCCGGGACTAGCGGGAGTGGGGTCCTACAATGAGCAGTTCTTC. Encoded protein: CASSLPGLAGVGSYNEQFF.

This sequence joins TRBV4-1 and TRBJ2-3; 7 positions match TRBD2. The CDR3 is made up of 18 amino acids. Per the germline V gene, CDR1 is MGHRA and CDR2 is YSYEKL. V lost 3 bases, J lost 3 bases, and 15 bases stayed unmatched. The CDR3 region is CASSHQVRGRARTDTQYF. The CDR3, as DNA: TGCGCCAGCAGCCACCAGGTGAGAGGGAGGGCAAGAACAGATACGCAGTATTTT.

The chain uses TRBV28 and TRBJ1-1; no definite D call. The CDR3 covers 14 residues. Germline V gene data show CDR1 as MDHEN and CDR2 as SYDVKM. V was clipped by 4 bases and J by 3 bases, with 12 bases between them. The CDR3 sequence is CASSSLLGYTEAFF. The CDR3, as DNA: TGTGCCAGCAGTTCCTTATTAGGGTACACTGAAGCTTTCTTT.

This chain links TRBV6-6 with TRBJ1-4; unclear D gene. The CDR3 extends over 15 amino acids. The germline V gene has CDR1 MNHNY and CDR2 SVGAGI (reference sequence). V lost 0 bases, J lost 5 bases, and 10 bases lay in between. The CDR3 sequence is CASSYSWQVNEKLFF. The CDR3 nucleotides read TGTGCCAGCAGTTACTCGTGGCAAGTCAATGAAAAACTGTTTTTT.

V and J are TRBV11-2 and TRBJ1-1; maybe TRBD1 (5 bases). There are 15 residues in the CDR3. V lost 4 bases to trimming and J lost 3 bases, with 15 bases between them. In germline, CDR1 is SGHAT, CDR2 FQNNGV. This chain's CDR3 is CASSYSLSGHTEAFF. The CDR3 DNA sequence: TGTGCCAGCAGCTACAGCTTGTCAGGGCACACTGAAGCTTTCTTT.

This chain connects TRBV11-2 to TRBJ2-6; D gene ambiguous. The CDR3 has 15 amino acids. Germline-derived CDR1 and CDR2 are SGHAT and FQNNGV. V gave up 5 bases and J gave up 0 bases, with 8 bases separating them. Written as DNA, the CDR3 is TGTGCCAGCAGCGCGACGATCTCTGGGGCCAACGTCCTGACTTTC. Its protein product is CASSATISGANVLTF.

V is TRBV5-4 and J is TRBJ2-5; unclear D gene. This CDR3 has 13 residues. Trimming took off 0 bases at V and 5 bases at J, with 8 bases between the two ends. CDR1 SGHNT and CDR2 YYREEE come from the germline V gene (reference sequence). The CDR3 protein is CASSLVEGETQYF. The CDR3 DNA reads TGTGCCAGCAGCTTGGTGGAAGGGGAGACCCAGTACTTC.

The V gene is TRBV18, the J gene TRBJ2-7; weak D call: TRBD1 (7 bases). The CDR3 has 13 residues. Germline assignment: CDR1 KGHSH and CDR2 LQKENI. The V gene lost 5 bases and the J gene lost 6 bases, with 14 bases spanning the gap. The CDR3 reads CASSARGDSEQYF. The CDR3 nucleotides are TGTGCCAGCTCAGCTAGGGGGGACAGCGAGCAGTACTTC.